The entry that follows covers one T cell receptor beta chain sequence. Its antigen specificity is not known. No base quality information exists; no much larger clone differs at one position. This entry comes from a study of human T cells and chemical hapten exposure (dated by TCRdb to about 2021). About the investigation overall: For sensitization, 2% DPC in acetone was applied to a roughly 2 cm by roughly 2 cm area of upper inner arm skin. Throughout the study period of around 25 weeks, patients also received therapeutic DPC doses to the scalp every week. Patch testing was done on the upper back using Finn chambers containing 0.01% DPC, and results were scored after 6 days according to International Contact Dermatitis Research Group standards. Alopecia areata with under or over 50% scalp involvement, alopecia totalis and alopecia universalis were represented in the patient cohort, which was mostly female. Libraries were combined into a pool for sequencing, and differences in TCR yield between samples came mainly from small differences in library volumes within the pool. Peripheral blood TCR repertoire changes were tracked in vivo in alopecia patients during primary and secondary sensitization to the hapten diphenylcyclopropenone (DPC). Blood samples were taken from patients before sensitization (week 0) and at 2, 6 and about 24 weeks after DPC sensitization. Twenty-nine alopecia patients gave blood for TCR sequencing at one to four time points (pre-sensitization, 2, 6 and 24 weeks). Overall study outcomes, separate from this receptor: No change with DPC sensitization was found in the number of TCRs above 1 in 1000 frequency, and no evidence of global repertoire structure alterations was found. After repeated subsampling, the strength of the expansion versus patch-test correlation and the threshold at which it became significant changed. A positive correlation was found between the number of PT1 expanded TCRs and patch test score, with significance reached at thresholds 8, 16 and 32 but not 4. Alopecia, a presumed autoimmune disease, was present in all patients, so the immune response of the patients might differ from that of healthy individuals. Compared with pre-sensitization or healthy control sets, expanded TCRs formed significantly more large CDR3 similarity clusters, which is consistent with antigen-driven responses.

The sample's time point label, decoded: pre-sensitization, week 0. The sample's treatment or condition label is to be understood as: therapeutic diphenylcyclopropenone sensitization with weekly scalp DPC. Blood at each patch-test visit was drawn before the patch test was applied. Patients were considered eligible if aged 18 to 70, diagnosed with alopecia and deemed suitable for DPC therapy, and patients were excluded if pregnant. Total RNA was isolated from unfractionated whole blood collected in Tempus Blood RNA tubes. Library preparation used RACE. The data were produced on a NextSeq 500. During library preparation, unique molecular identifiers were attached to individual cDNA molecules so that TCRs could be counted in a quantitative, reproducible way. Both TCR alpha and TCR beta chains were sequenced from each blood RNA sample. The study's processing was this. The median number of TCRs per sample was 90,000 to 100,000, ranging from roughly 20,000 to 700,000. V, J and CDR3 annotation of the TCR reads was performed with the Decombinator software suite. For the PS versus PT1 abundance plots, all samples were subsampled to the same number of TCRs (28,000). TCRs were defined as expanded if absent before sensitization and observed at least eight times at the 2-week time point. The public reads were run again by TCRdb, first through fastp at Q25 and then through MiXCR, and only productive beta chains were kept. When rows share a CDR3 protein, they turn into one entry using the most common DNA and genes. Here the V and J calls rest on TCRdb's processing, not on the authors' analysis. For this sample there are 180,000 or so distinct CDR3 sequences; nearly 30% appear just once. Roughly 3% of the sample rests with the top ten.

The CDR3 covers 15 residues, taking in both the cysteine and the phenylalanine. The kept DNA is CDR3 alone, 45 bases in frame from the first base. For CDR1 and CDR2, the germline V gene (reference sequence) lists LNHDA and SQIVND. Trimming costs V 3 bases and J 1 base, and their ends lie 10 bases apart. This sample comprised whole blood, obtained in connection with sensitization to the hapten diphenylcyclopropenone (DPC). The sequence is built from TRBV19 and TRBJ1-5; the D gene remains uncertain. The origin of this receptor is a woman aged 25-40 years with alopecia areata. Some clones in this sample may be carry-over from other donors' samples. The CDR3 here reads CASSIGEPSNQPQHF. The base sequence is TGTGCCAGTAGTATTGGCGAGCCGAGCAATCAGCCCCAGCATTTT.